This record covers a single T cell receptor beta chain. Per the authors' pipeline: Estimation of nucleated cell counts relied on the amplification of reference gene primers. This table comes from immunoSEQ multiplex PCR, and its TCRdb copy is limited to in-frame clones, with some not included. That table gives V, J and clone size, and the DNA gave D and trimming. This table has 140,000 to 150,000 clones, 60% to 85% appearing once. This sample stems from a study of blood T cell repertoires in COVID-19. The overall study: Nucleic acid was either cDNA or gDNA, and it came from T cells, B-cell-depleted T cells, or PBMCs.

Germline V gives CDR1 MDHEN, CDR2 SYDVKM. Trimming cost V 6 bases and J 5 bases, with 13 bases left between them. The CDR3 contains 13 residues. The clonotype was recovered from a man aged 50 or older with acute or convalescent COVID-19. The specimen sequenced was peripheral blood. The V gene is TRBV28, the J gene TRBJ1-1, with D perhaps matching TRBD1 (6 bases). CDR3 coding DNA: TGTGCCAGCAGCCTAGGGGGGGGAACTGAAGCTTTCTTT. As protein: CASSLGGGTEAFF.